The next 12 T cell receptor beta chains were all read from a single sample in a study of blood T cell repertoires in COVID-19. TCRdb's table, derived via immunoSEQ multiplex PCR, lists solely in-frame clones and lacks some. The table has some 300,000 clones, more than 75% seen once. Sequencing input: peripheral blood. The receptors stem from a man aged 65 to 79 with acute or convalescent COVID-19.

The chain recombines TRBV6-5 with TRBJ2-5; 10 bases fit TRBD2. This CDR3 has 15 amino acids. Per germline, CDR1 MNHEY and CDR2 SVGAGI. V shed 6 bases, J shed 8 bases, and the junction held 12 bases outside the gene matches. The CDR3 sequence is CASRPSGGAGGTQYF. The CDR3 DNA is TGTGCCAGCAGACCAAGCGGGGGGGCTGGGGGAACCCAGTACTTC.

The V gene is TRBV19, the J gene TRBJ2-5, with a tentative D call TRBD1 (7 bases). The CDR3 totals 17 residues. V lost 2 bases and J lost 4, with 20 bases in between. Per the germline V gene, CDR1 is LNHDA and CDR2 is SQIVND (reference sequence). CDR3 amino acids: CASSIRSAGGFLETQYF. The DNA of the CDR3 is TGTGCCAGTAGTATACGTAGCGCAGGGGGGTTTTTAGAGACCCAGTACTTC.

The chain recombines TRBV30 with TRBJ2-1; possibly TRBD1 for D (6 bases). Germline values: CDR1 GTSNPN, CDR2 SVGIG (reference sequence). V was clipped by 2 bases and J by 7 bases, with 21 bases between them. The CDR3 contains 16 residues. The CDR3 DNA sequence: TGTGCCTGGAGTTGGCGGTTTTTTGGGGGCGGGAATGAGCAGTTCTTC. Its protein product is CAWSWRFFGGGNEQFF.

This chain joins TRBV11-2 and TRBJ2-5; 9 nucleotides match TRBD1. V was pared by 3 bases and J by 3 bases, with 8 bases of the junction left unmatched. There are 16 residues in the CDR3. In germline, CDR1 is SGHAT, CDR2 FQNNGV. The CDR3 DNA follows: TGTGCCAGCAGCTTGATGCCGGGACAGGGTAAAGAGACCCAGTACTTC. Translating gives CASSLMPGQGKETQYF.

V is TRBV2 and J is TRBJ2-1, with TRBD1 matching over 7 bases. Germline CDR1 and CDR2: SNHLY and FYNNEI. V gave up 4 bases and J gave up 1 base; unmatched junction bases: 4. CDR3 length: 15 amino acids. The DNA for the CDR3 is TGTGCCAGCAGTGGAGGGGGCTCTTCCTACAATGAGCAGTTCTTC. Translating it yields CASSGGGSSYNEQFF.

The V and J genes are TRBV6-1 and TRBJ2-1; 7 bases are shared with TRBD2. From germline, CDR1 is MNHNS and CDR2 SASEGT. Unmatched junction bases numbered 7, after V lost 2 bases and J lost 3 bases. CDR3 length equals 16 residues. CDR3 in amino acids: CASSEYAGVDYNEQFF. In DNA, the CDR3 is TGTGCCAGCAGTGAATACGCGGGGGTGGACTACAATGAGCAGTTCTTC.

This sequence joins TRBV5-4 and TRBJ2-3; 8 nucleotides line up with TRBD1. V lost 0 bases, J lost 7 bases, and 7 bases stayed unmatched. The CDR3 has 15 amino acids. Germline V lookup: CDR1 SGHNT, CDR2 YYREEE (reference sequence). Here the CDR3 DNA reads TGTGCCAGCAGCTTGGGGCAGGGGGCGCAAAATACGCAGTATTTT. The encoded protein is CASSLGQGAQNTQYF.

The chain joins TRBV15 to TRBJ2-7; D gene ambiguous. This CDR3 contains 13 residues. V was trimmed by 8 bases and J by 6 bases, leaving 17 bases between them. Germline-derived CDR1 and CDR2 are LNHNV and YYDKDF (reference sequence). CDR3: CATAIPPRGEQYF. Here the CDR3 DNA reads TGTGCCACCGCAATTCCCCCGAGAGGCGAGCAGTACTTC. Together with reference TRBV15 and TRBJ2-7, the CDR3 gives the full variable domain: DAMVIQNPRYQVTQFGKPVTLSCSQTLNHNVMYWYQQKSSQAPKLLFHYYDKDFNNEADTPDNFQSRRPNTSFCFLDIRSPGLGDTAMYLCATAIPPRGEQYFGPGTRLTVT.

The rearrangement uses TRBV6-6 and TRBJ2-3; D gene ambiguous. The V end lost 6 bases, the J end lost 0 bases, and 7 bases lay between the germline ends. CDR1 is MNHNY, CDR2 SVGAGI, per germline (reference sequence). The CDR3 is made up of 13 amino acids. The CDR3 reads CASSPPSTDTQYF. CDR3 sequence (DNA): TGTGCCAGCAGCCCCCCAAGCACAGATACGCAGTATTTT.

The genes are TRBV9 and TRBJ2-3, with TRBD2 matching over 14 bases. The germline V gene has CDR1 SGDLS and CDR2 YYNGEE. J was trimmed by 4 bases and V by 2 bases; bases with no gene match: 3. CDR3 size: 16 residues. CDR3 amino acids: CASSVRLAGGADTQYF. The CDR3 coding sequence is TGTGCCAGCAGCGTCCGACTAGCGGGAGGGGCAGATACGCAGTATTTT.

The chain uses TRBV4-3 and TRBJ1-5; D perhaps matches TRBD1 (6 bases). There are 16 residues in the CDR3. Trimming pared 0 bases from V and 6 bases from J, leaving 15 bases between. From germline, CDR1 is LGHNA and CDR2 YSLEER. CDR3 loop: CASSQDFPGVGQPQHF. CDR3 bases: TGCGCCAGCAGCCAAGACTTTCCAGGGGTTGGTCAGCCCCAGCATTTT.

CDR3 coding DNA: TGTGCCTGGAGCCCCCCGACTAGCGGGGTTACGAAGCAGTACTTC. It encodes CAWSPPTSGVTKQYF. The chain joins TRBV30 to TRBJ2-7; TRBD2 matches at 11 bases. CDR1 is GTSNPN, CDR2 SVGIG, per germline (reference sequence). The CDR3 runs 15 residues. V lost 3 bases and J lost 8; bases outside the gene matches: 12.